The count of the clone carrying this TCR beta chain is one. The protocol was immunoSEQ multiplex PCR, while the TCRdb copy is restricted to in-frame clones and leaves out a portion. This sample has 14,000 or so clones, with 82% found just once. This entry belongs to a study of lymphopenia after photon versus proton radiotherapy. V was clipped by 4 bases and J by 7 bases; unmatched bases: 4. The CDR3 is 14 residues long. Germline CDR1 is KGHSH and CDR2 is LQKENI. The clonotype was recovered from a man aged 50-60 years with gastric cancer. The chain has TRBV18 and TRBJ2-2; the match to TRBD1 covers 9 bases. This specimen was peripheral blood, taken from a patient treated with photon-based radiotherapy. CDR3 loop: CASSRDRADGELFF. The CDR3 region has the DNA TGTGCCAGCTCACGGGACAGGGCTGACGGGGAGCTGTTTTTT.